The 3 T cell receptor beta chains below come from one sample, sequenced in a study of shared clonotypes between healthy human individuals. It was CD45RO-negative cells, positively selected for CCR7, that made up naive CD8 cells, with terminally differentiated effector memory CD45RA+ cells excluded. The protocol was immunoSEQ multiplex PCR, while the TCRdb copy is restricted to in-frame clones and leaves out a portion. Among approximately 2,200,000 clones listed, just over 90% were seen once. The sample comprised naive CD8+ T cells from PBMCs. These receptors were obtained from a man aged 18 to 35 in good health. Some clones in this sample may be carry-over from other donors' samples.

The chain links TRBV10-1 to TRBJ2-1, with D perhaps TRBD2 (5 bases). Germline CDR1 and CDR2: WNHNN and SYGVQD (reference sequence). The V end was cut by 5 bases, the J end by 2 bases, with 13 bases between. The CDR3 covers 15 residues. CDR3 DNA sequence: TGCGCCAGCAGTCTGGGAGAAGTAACCTACAATGAGCAGTTCTTC. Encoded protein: CASSLGEVTYNEQFF.

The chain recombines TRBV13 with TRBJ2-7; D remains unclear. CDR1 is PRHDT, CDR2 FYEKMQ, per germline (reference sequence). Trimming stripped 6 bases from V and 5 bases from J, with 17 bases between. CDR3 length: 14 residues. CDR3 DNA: TGTGCCAGCAGTCCTTTGAGACGGGCGGACGAGCAGTACTTC. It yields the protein CASSPLRRADEQYF.

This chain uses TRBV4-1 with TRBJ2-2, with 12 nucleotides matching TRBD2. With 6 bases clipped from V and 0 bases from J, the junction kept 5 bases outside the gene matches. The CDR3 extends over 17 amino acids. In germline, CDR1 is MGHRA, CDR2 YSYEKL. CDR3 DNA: TGCGCCAGCAGTGAAGGACTAGCGGGACCGAACACCGGGGAGCTGTTTTTT. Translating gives CASSEGLAGPNTGELFF.